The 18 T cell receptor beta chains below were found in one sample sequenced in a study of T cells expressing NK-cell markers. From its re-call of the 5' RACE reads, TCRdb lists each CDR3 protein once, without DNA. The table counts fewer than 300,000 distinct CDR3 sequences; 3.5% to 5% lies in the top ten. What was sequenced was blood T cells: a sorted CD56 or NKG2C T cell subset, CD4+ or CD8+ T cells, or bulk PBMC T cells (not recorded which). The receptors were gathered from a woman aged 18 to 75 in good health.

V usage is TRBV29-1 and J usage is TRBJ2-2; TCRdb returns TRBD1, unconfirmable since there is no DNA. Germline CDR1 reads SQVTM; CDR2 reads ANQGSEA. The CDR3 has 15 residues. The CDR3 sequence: CSVGGGRANTGELFF.

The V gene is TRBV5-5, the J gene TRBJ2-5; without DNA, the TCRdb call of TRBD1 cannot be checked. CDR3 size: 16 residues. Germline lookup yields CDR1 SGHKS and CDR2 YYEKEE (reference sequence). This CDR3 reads CASSLGDRAVGETQYF.

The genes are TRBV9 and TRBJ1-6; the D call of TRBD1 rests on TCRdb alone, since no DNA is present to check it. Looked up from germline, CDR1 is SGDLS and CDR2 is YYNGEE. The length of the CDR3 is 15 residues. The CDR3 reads CASSEQGTNNSPLHF.

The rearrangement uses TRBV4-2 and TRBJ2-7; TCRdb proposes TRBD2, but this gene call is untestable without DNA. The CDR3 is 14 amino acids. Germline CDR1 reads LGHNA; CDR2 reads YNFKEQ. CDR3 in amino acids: CASSPDSQVREQYF.

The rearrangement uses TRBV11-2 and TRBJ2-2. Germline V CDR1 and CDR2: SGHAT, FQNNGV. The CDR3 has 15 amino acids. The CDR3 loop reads CASSLTTSSAGELFF.

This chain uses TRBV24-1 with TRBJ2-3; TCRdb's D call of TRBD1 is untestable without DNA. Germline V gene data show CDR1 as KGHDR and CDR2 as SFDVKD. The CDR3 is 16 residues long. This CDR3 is CATSHSGTHSTDTQYF.

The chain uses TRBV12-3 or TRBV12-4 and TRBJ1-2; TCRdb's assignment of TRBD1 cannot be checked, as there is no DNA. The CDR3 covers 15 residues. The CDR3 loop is CASSNLRDRGLGYTF.

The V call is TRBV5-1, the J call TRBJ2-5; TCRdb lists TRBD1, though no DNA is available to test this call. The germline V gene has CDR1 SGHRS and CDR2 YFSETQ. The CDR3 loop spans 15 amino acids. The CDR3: CASSRGGGDQETQYF. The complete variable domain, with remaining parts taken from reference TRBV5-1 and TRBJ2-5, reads KAGVTQTPRYLIKTRGQQVTLSCSPISGHRSVSWYQQTPGQGLQFLFEYFSETQRNKGNFPGRFSGRQFSNSRSEMNVSTLELGDSALYLCASSRGGGDQETQYFGPGTRLLVL.

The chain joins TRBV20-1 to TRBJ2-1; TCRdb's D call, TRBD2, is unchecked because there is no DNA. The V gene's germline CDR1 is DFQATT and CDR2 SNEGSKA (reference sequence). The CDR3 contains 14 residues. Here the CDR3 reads CSAKGKLGVDEQFF.

The CDR3 loop is CATSRDRQSKNIQYF. The V call is TRBV15, the J call TRBJ2-4; TCRdb gives TRBD1 as the D gene, but with no DNA this cannot be confirmed. The CDR3 is 15 residues long. Germline CDR1 is LNHNV and CDR2 is YYDKDF (reference sequence).

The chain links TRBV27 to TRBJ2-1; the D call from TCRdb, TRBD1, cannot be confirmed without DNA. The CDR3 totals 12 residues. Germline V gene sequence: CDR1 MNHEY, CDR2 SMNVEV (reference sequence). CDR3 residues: CASSPTGFEQFF.

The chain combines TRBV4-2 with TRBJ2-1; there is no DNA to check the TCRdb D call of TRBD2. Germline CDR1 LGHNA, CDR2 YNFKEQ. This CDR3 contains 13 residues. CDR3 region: CASSRTSSNEQFF.

CDR3: CSARPPIKGEQFF. This chain joins TRBV20-1 and TRBJ2-1; TCRdb picks TRBD1, but there is no DNA to check that call. Germline V gene data show CDR1 as DFQATT and CDR2 as SNEGSKA (reference sequence). This CDR3 is built from 13 residues.

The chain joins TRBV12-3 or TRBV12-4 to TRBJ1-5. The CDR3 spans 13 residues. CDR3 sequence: CASSYGVDQPQHF.

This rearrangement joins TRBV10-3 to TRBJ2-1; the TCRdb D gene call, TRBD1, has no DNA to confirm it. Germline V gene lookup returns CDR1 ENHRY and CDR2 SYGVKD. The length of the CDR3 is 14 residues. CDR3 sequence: CAISEGDWVREQFF.

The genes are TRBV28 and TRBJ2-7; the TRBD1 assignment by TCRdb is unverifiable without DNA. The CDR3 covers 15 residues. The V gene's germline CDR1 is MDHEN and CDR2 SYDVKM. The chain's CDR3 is CASSLSGEADYEQYF. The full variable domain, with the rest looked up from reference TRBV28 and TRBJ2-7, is DVKVTQSSRYLVKRTGEKVFLECVQDMDHENMFWYRQDPGLGLRLIYFSYDVKMKEKGDIPEGYSVSREKKERFSLILESASTNQTSMYLCASSLSGEADYEQYFGPGTRLTVT.

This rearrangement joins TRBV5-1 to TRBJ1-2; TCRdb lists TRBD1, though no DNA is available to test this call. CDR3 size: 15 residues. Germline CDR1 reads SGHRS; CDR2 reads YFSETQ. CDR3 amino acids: CASSLEGDRNYGYTF. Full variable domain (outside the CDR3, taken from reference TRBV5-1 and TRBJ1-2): KAGVTQTPRYLIKTRGQQVTLSCSPISGHRSVSWYQQTPGQGLQFLFEYFSETQRNKGNFPGRFSGRQFSNSRSEMNVSTLELGDSALYLCASSLEGDRNYGYTFGSGTRLTVV.

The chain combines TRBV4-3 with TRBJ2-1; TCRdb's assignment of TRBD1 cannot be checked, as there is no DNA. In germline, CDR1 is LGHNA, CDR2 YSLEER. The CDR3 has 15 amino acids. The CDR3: CASSHSGRRYNEQFF.